The clone carrying this T cell receptor beta chain appeared many times. The sample belongs to a study of T cells in Graves' hyperthyroidism and ophthalmopathy. Authors of the study amplified TCR beta CDR3 regions from RNA transcripts. Initially, a first-round RT-PCR of the TCR CDR3 employed the HTBI primer set. TCRdb fed the multiplex PCR reads into MiXCR, producing one record per CDR3 protein. This sample has about 410,000 distinct CDR3 sequences, with 14% to 15% found just once. Trimming at V came to 4 bases and at J to 3 bases, leaving 8 bases not matched to a gene. Germline V gives CDR1 SEHNR, CDR2 FQNEAQ (reference sequence). This CDR3 is built from 16 residues.

This TCR was recovered from a man aged 18-30 years with Graves' ophthalmopathy. Sequenced: blood. The rearrangement links TRBV7-9 to TRBJ2-1; 8 positions match TRBD1. The CDR3 protein is CASSSLDRGDYNEQFF. CDR3 nucleotide sequence: TGTGCCAGCAGCTCACTCGACAGGGGTGACTACAATGAGCAGTTCTTC.